This paragraph reports one TCR beta chain. CD8 cells regarded as naive lacked CD45RO, were positively chosen for CCR7, and omitted terminally differentiated effector memory CD45RA+ cells. These data originate in a study of shared clonotypes between healthy human individuals. Assay: immunoSEQ multiplex PCR; the TCRdb copy retains only in-frame clones and omits some. The sample lists some 2.1 million clones, around 96% occurring once. This TCR came from a man in his late teens or twenties in good health. Material for sequencing was naive CD8+ T cells sorted from blood.

The CDR3 DNA reads as TGTGCCAGCAGCTTGCCCGATTACACCGGGGAGCTGTTTTTT. Translating it yields CASSLPDYTGELFF. The chain uses TRBV5-6 and TRBJ2-2; D is ambiguous. The germline gives CDR1 SGHDT, CDR2 YYEEEE. The V end was cut by 1 base, the J end by 3 bases, with 7 bases between. The CDR3 loop spans 14 amino acids.